These 5 T cell receptor beta chains share one sample of origin, sequenced in a study of cytomegalovirus exposure and HLA in healthy donors. This PCR relied on a set of 60 Vbeta primers and 13 Jbeta primers. Method: immunoSEQ multiplex PCR; TCRdb's copy keeps in-frame clones and lacks some. The sample gives some 60,000 clones, 65% to 75% of which show up once; 5% to 6.5% is in the top ten. Sequencing input: PBMCs. The receptors come from a woman aged 25 to 39 in good health and CMV-seronegative.

This sequence joins TRBV4-1 and TRBJ2-3, with 7 bases matching TRBD1. CDR1 MGHRA and CDR2 YSYEKL come from the germline V gene. V shed 8 bases and J 1 base; nucleotides not matched to a gene: 12. This CDR3 has 16 residues. The CDR3 DNA follows: TGCGCCAGCCAAGACAGACAGGGTGGACGCACAGATACGCAGTATTTT. Amino acids: CASQDRQGGRTDTQYF.

The chain links TRBV10-3 to TRBJ2-7; 14 nucleotides line up with TRBD2. Germline CDR1 ENHRY, CDR2 SYGVKD. The CDR3 is made up of 14 amino acids. Trimming took 6 bases from V and 2 from J; bases not matched to a gene: 0. The CDR3 DNA reads TGTGCCATCAGGGGACTAGCGGGAGCCTACGAGCAGTACTTC. Protein: CAIRGLAGAYEQYF.

The V call is TRBV30, the J call TRBJ1-4; 10 bases align to TRBD1. V lost 3 bases and J lost 13; bases outside the gene matches: 2. The germline V gene encodes CDR1 GTSNPN and CDR2 SVGIG (reference sequence). The CDR3 totals 11 residues. The CDR3 here is CAWRWTGGLFF. For the CDR3, the DNA is TGTGCCTGGAGATGGACAGGGGGACTGTTTTTT.

This chain links TRBV5-1 with TRBJ2-1, with D possibly matching TRBD2 (5 bases). The CDR3 covers 13 residues. CDR1 SGHRS and CDR2 YFSETQ come from the germline V gene. The V end lost 0 bases, the J end lost 4 bases, and 5 bases lay between the germline ends. CDR3 in amino acids: CASSLGGYNEQFF. DNA for the CDR3: TGCGCCAGCAGCTTGGGCGGGTACAATGAGCAGTTCTTC.

This chain joins TRBV14 and TRBJ2-5, with D possibly matching TRBD1 (6 bases). The V end lost 0 bases, the J end lost 4 bases, and 15 bases lay between the germline ends. Germline V gives CDR1 SGHDN, CDR2 FVKESK. This CDR3 has 16 amino acids. CDR3 in DNA: TGTGCCAGCAGCCAAGAGCCCTATCGAGGGGGAGAGACCCAGTACTTC. Amino acid sequence: CASSQEPYRGGETQYF.